The 20 T cell receptor beta chains below come from one sample, sequenced in a study of cytomegalovirus exposure and HLA in healthy donors. PCR was performed using 60 Vbeta and 13 Jbeta primers. Clones were sequenced by immunoSEQ multiplex PCR, and TCRdb holds only the in-frame ones, with some missing. Among fewer than 200,000 clones listed, roughly 80% were seen once. Material: PBMCs. The source is a woman aged 45 to 65 in good health and CMV-seropositive.

The rearrangement links TRBV30 to TRBJ2-2, with TRBD1 as a possible D gene (6 bases). This CDR3 has 14 residues. Trimming cost V 5 bases and J 3 bases, with 13 bases left between them. Per germline, CDR1 GTSNPN and CDR2 SVGIG (reference sequence). The CDR3 DNA follows: TGTGCCTGGGGCAAGAACAGGGACACCGGGGAGCTGTTTTTT. Translating gives CAWGKNRDTGELFF.

This sequence joins TRBV5-6 and TRBJ2-2, with D tentatively TRBD2 (6 bases). The CDR3 runs to 15 residues. The germline V gene encodes CDR1 SGHDT and CDR2 YYEEEE. V was trimmed by 10 bases and J by 1 base, leaving 17 bases between them. The CDR3 reads CASKDVGGNTGELFF. In DNA form, the CDR3 reads TGTGCCTCTAAGGACGTGGGAGGGAACACCGGGGAGCTGTTTTTT.

The V gene is TRBV2, the J gene TRBJ1-6; 7 bases align to TRBD1. CDR1 SNHLY and CDR2 FYNNEI come from the germline V gene. Trimming cost V 9 bases and J 13 bases; bases outside gene matches: 12. The CDR3 spans 13 residues. The CDR3 nucleotides read TGTGCCAGTATTACCGAGACAGGGTATCCCCTCCACTTT. Residues: CASITETGYPLHF.

The rearrangement uses TRBV9 and TRBJ2-1; 8 positions match TRBD1. The CDR3 is 15 residues long. Germline V gene lookup returns CDR1 SGDLS and CDR2 YYNGEE. V dropped 0 bases and J dropped 2; count of bases not matched to a gene: 1. In DNA, the CDR3 is TGTGCCAGCAGCGTAGCGACAGGGGCCTACAATGAGCAGTTCTTC. It translates to CASSVATGAYNEQFF.

The V gene is TRBV9, the J gene TRBJ2-2; 8 nucleotides match TRBD2. The CDR3 covers 16 residues. V gave up 3 bases and J gave up 2 bases; unmatched junction bases: 6. The germline gives CDR1 SGDLS, CDR2 YYNGEE. CDR3 loop: CASSGPSGFNTGELFF. The CDR3 coding sequence is TGTGCCAGCAGCGGACCTAGCGGGTTTAACACCGGGGAGCTGTTTTTT.

This chain connects TRBV4-3 to TRBJ1-2; tentative D call: TRBD1 (6 bases). Germline V CDR1 and CDR2: LGHNA, YSLEER. The V end lost 0 bases, the J end lost 4 bases, and 12 bases lay between the germline ends. This CDR3 region has 15 residues. The CDR3 sequence: CASSQEPQGSYGYTF. CDR3 coding DNA: TGCGCCAGCAGCCAAGAGCCACAGGGATCCTATGGCTACACCTTC.

There are a few counts of this clone. This chain joins TRBV7-2 and TRBJ2-3; D is possibly TRBD2 (6 bases). V lost 2 bases and J lost 1, with 10 bases in between. The CDR3 is made up of 15 amino acids. Germline V gene sequence: CDR1 SGHTA, CDR2 FQGNSA. CDR3 amino acids: CASSLPPSGTDTQYF. CDR3 nucleotides: TGTGCCAGCAGCTTACCTCCTAGCGGCACAGATACGCAGTATTTT. Full variable domain (outside the CDR3, taken from reference TRBV7-2 and TRBJ2-3): GAGVSQSPSNKVTEKGKDVELRCDPISGHTALYWYRQSLGQGLEFLIYFQGNSAPDKSGLPSDRFSAERTGGSVSTLTIQRTQQEDSAVYLCASSLPPSGTDTQYFGPGTRLTVL.

The V and J genes are TRBV25-1 and TRBJ2-1; 9 nucleotides line up with TRBD2. Per germline, CDR1 MGHDK and CDR2 SYGVNS. V trimming: 5 bases; J trimming: 7 bases; junction bases outside the gene matches: 12. This CDR3 region has 16 residues. CDR3 sequence: CASSIDLLAGANEQFF. CDR3 nucleotides: TGTGCCAGCAGTATAGATTTACTAGCGGGTGCGAATGAGCAGTTCTTC.

This clone was seen only once. The V and J genes are TRBV7-2 and TRBJ2-1, with 15 nucleotides matching TRBD2. The CDR3 totals 19 residues. Germline values: CDR1 SGHTA, CDR2 FQGNSA. J was trimmed by 1 base and V by 5 bases; bases with no gene match: 9. This chain's CDR3 is CASSLGLAGGQWSYNEQFF. CDR3 DNA: TGTGCCAGCAGCCTTGGACTAGCGGGGGGGCAATGGTCCTACAATGAGCAGTTCTTC.

The rearrangement joins TRBV7-9 to TRBJ2-4; D perhaps matches TRBD1 (6 bases). The CDR3 consists of 13 residues. Germline V gene lookup returns CDR1 SEHNR and CDR2 FQNEAQ (reference sequence). The V end was cut by 9 bases, the J end by 9 bases, with 18 bases between. CDR3 DNA sequence: TGTGCCAGTGGGAGAGGGGGTGAAGGCATTCAGTACTTC. It translates to CASGRGGEGIQYF.

V gene TRBV21-1 combines with J gene TRBJ1-1; no check of the table's D call, TRBD1, against the DNA was made. TRBV21-1 is annotated as a pseudogene. This CDR3 spans 14 amino acids. CDR3 coding DNA: TGTGCCAGCCGGTACCACCCCCCTACAGCTGAAGCTTTCTTT. Its protein product is CASRYHPPTAEAFF.

The rearrangement links TRBV7-9 to TRBJ2-3; a possible D gene is TRBD2 (5 bases). The V gene lost 5 bases and the J gene lost 1 base, with 13 bases spanning the gap. This CDR3 is built from 15 residues. Germline V gene sequence: CDR1 SEHNR, CDR2 FQNEAQ (reference sequence). The CDR3 region is CASSPSFGGTDTQYF. The DNA for the CDR3 is TGTGCCAGCAGCCCCTCCTTCGGGGGCACAGATACGCAGTATTTT.

The count of this clone is one. V usage is TRBV7-2 and J usage is TRBJ2-1; the match to TRBD2 covers 9 bases. The CDR3 is made up of 15 amino acids. Looked up from germline, CDR1 is SGHTA and CDR2 is FQGNSA. V dropped 1 base and J dropped 6; count of bases not matched to a gene: 4. CDR3 sequence: CASSLGSGSFNEQFF. Written as DNA, the CDR3 is TGTGCCAGCAGCTTAGGTAGCGGGAGCTTCAATGAGCAGTTCTTC.

V is TRBV6-1 and J is TRBJ2-7, with D tentatively TRBD1 (6 bases). Germline assignment: CDR1 MNHNS and CDR2 SASEGT. V was clipped by 6 bases and J by 2 bases, with 11 bases between them. CDR3 length: 13 amino acids. The DNA of the CDR3 is TGTGCCAGCAGGGGCACAGGGCCCTACGAGCAGTACTTC. This sequence encodes CASRGTGPYEQYF.

This chain links TRBV12-5 with TRBJ2-2; 7 positions agree with TRBD2. Germline trimming cut 2 bases from V and 4 bases from J; bases unmatched to any gene: 13. The CDR3 is 18 residues long. Per germline, CDR1 LGHNT and CDR2 FRNRAP. Written as DNA, the CDR3 is TGTGCTAGTGGTTTGCTTTTTGCGGGGGACGTCGGCACCGGGGAGCTGTTTTTT. Protein product: CASGLLFAGDVGTGELFF.

The rearrangement joins TRBV7-6 to TRBJ2-7; TRBD1 agrees at 8 bases. The V gene end was trimmed by 1 base and the J gene end by 4 bases; junction bases not matched to a gene: 6. This CDR3 has 15 residues. Germline assignment: CDR1 SGHVS and CDR2 FNYEAQ. The CDR3 loop reads CASSLGPGGQYEQYF. CDR3 sequence (DNA): TGTGCCAGCAGCTTAGGGCCAGGGGGCCAGTACGAGCAGTACTTC.

The gene calls are TRBV12-5 and TRBJ1-1; maybe TRBD1 (5 bases). CDR3 length: 12 residues. Trimming cost V 6 bases and J 8 bases, with 13 bases left between them. CDR1 and CDR2 (germline): LGHNT, FRNRAP. CDR3 loop: CASGPDSSEAFF. In DNA form, the CDR3 reads TGTGCTAGTGGCCCCGACAGTTCCGAAGCTTTCTTT.

The chain uses TRBV28 and TRBJ2-1; 7 positions match TRBD1. Losses at the gene ends were 4 bases for V and 14 bases for J; bases not matched to a gene: 11. The CDR3 is 13 residues long. CDR1 MDHEN and CDR2 SYDVKM come from the germline V gene. DNA for the CDR3: TGTGCCAGCAGTTCTTATCCACAGGGGTCTGAGTTCTTC. It is translated as CASSSYPQGSEFF.

This clone was observed a single time. The chain combines TRBV11-2 with TRBJ1-1; 9 nucleotides match TRBD1. Trimming at V came to 4 bases and at J to 4 bases, leaving 7 bases not matched to a gene. In germline, CDR1 is SGHAT, CDR2 FQNNGV. The CDR3 is 15 amino acids. The CDR3 DNA sequence: TGTGCCAGCAGCTCATCGGACAGGGGTGGCACTGAAGCTTTCTTT. It codes for CASSSSDRGGTEAFF.

This sequence joins TRBV5-4 and TRBJ1-3, with a weak D call TRBD1 (5 bases). V dropped 0 bases and J dropped 2 bases, with 9 bases sitting between them. Germline V lookup: CDR1 SGHNT, CDR2 YYREEE (reference sequence). CDR3 length equals 15 residues. CDR3 DNA: TGTGCCAGCAGCTTGGGGCAGGGCACTGGAAACACCATATATTTT. It specifies CASSLGQGTGNTIYF.